This is a list of T cell receptor beta chains from one sample in a study of radiation and T cells in renal cell carcinoma. Only in-frame clones appear in the TCRdb table, and some are missing; sequencing was by immunoSEQ multiplex PCR. The data show about 83,000 clones, with approximately 87% seen just once and more than 2% held by the top ten. The sequences come from blood, collected from a patient whose treatment included radiotherapy and nephrectomy. Receptors originate from a woman aged 55-75 years with renal cell carcinoma. Each CDR3 is given with its conserved first and last residue. The order of the fields is clone size, V gene, D gene, J gene, CDR3 DNA, CDR3 protein. D genes are given only for firm matches. Not all rows give a size; the values are once, few, many and, for expanded clones, a class.

-	TRBV5-4	-	TRBJ1-1	TGTGCCAGCAGCTTGTCAGGACGGGAGAACACTGAAGCTTTCTTT	CASSLSGRENTEAFF
-	TRBV4-2	TRBD1	TRBJ2-3	TGTGCCAGCAGCCAAGAACCCGGGACAGGGCTTGCAGATACGCAGTATTTT	CASSQEPGTGLADTQYF
-	TRBV18	TRBD2	TRBJ2-3	TGTGCCAGCTCACTTTACGGGACTAGCAAGGCAGATACGCAGTATTTT	CASSLYGTSKADTQYF
-	TRBV14	-	TRBJ2-3	TGTGCCAGCAGCCAAGAGCGTCGGACAGCCACAGATACGCAGTATTTT	CASSQERRTATDTQYF
-	TRBV5-1	TRBD1	TRBJ2-7	TGCGCCAGCAGCTGGGGACCCGGGACAGAGGTCTACGAGCAGTACTTC	CASSWGPGTEVYEQYF
-	TRBV7-9	TRBD1	TRBJ2-7	TGTGCCAGCAGCTCACCTCCGGGACAGGGGTTCGGCGAGCAGTACTTC	CASSSPPGQGFGEQYF
-	TRBV5-1	-	TRBJ2-7	TGCGCCAGCAGCTTGATGAGGGGGGCGAGGGTCTACGAGCAGTACTTC	CASSLMRGARVYEQYF
-	TRBV5-4	-	TRBJ2-5	TGTGCCAGCAGCTTGTGGGATGCCGGAGAGACCCAGTACTTC	CASSLWDAGETQYF
-	TRBV5-1	TRBD2	TRBJ2-1	TGCGCCAGCAGCAGCAGCGGGGGGGCCTCCCTCCGGGAGCAGTTCTTC	CASSSSGGASLREQFF
-	TRBV27	-	TRBJ1-2	TGTGCCAGCAGTGGGAGTCCTCGATATGGCTACACCTTC	CASSGSPRYGYTF
-	TRBV28	TRBD1	TRBJ2-7	TGTGCCAGCAGTTTCGGGACAGGGGCACCCTACGAGCAGTACTTC	CASSFGTGAPYEQYF
-	TRBV27	-	TRBJ1-5	TGTGCCAGCAGTTTGTTCGGGGGGCGTAGCAATCAGCCCCAGCATTTT	CASSLFGGRSNQPQHF
-	TRBV19	-	TRBJ2-1	TGTGCCAGTTGTAACTCCTACAATGAGCAGTTCTTC	CASCNSYNEQFF
once	TRBV9	TRBD1	TRBJ2-1	TGTGCCAGCAGCGTAGGATGGGGGACAGACAATGAGCAGTTCTTC	CASSVGWGTDNEQFF
-	TRBV19	-	TRBJ2-2	TGTGCCTCGGGACTGCAGAACACCGGGGAGCTGTTTTTT	CASGLQNTGELFF
-	TRBV28	-	TRBJ1-5	TGTGCCAGCAGTTTTGGGCGGCTCAATCAGCCCCAGCATTTT	CASSFGRLNQPQHF
once	TRBV10-3	-	TRBJ1-4	TGTGCCATCAGTGAACAGGGTACGGATGAAAAACTGTTTTTT	CAISEQGTDEKLFF
-	TRBV11-3	-	TRBJ2-2	TGTGCCAGCAGCTTTATTTCGGGGAGCGGGGAGCTGTTTTTT	CASSFISGSGELFF
-	TRBV4-1	TRBD2	TRBJ2-7	TGCGCCAGCAGCCTCCTAGGACTAGCGGGGGGGAACGAGCAGTACTTC	CASSLLGLAGGNEQYF
-	TRBV11-3	TRBD1	TRBJ2-3	TGTGCCAGCAGCTTACAGGGGGTGACAGATACGCAGTATTTT	CASSLQGVTDTQYF
-	TRBV6-1	-	TRBJ1-6	TGTGCCAGCAGAAGAACTAGGGCAGGGGACTCACCCCTCCACTTT	CASRRTRAGDSPLHF
-	TRBV4-3	TRBD1	TRBJ1-6	TGCGCCAGCAGCCGCATGAGACTTCGGGACAGGGGATCCTATAATTCACCCCTCCACTTT	CASSRMRLRDRGSYNSPLHF
-	TRBV10-3	-	TRBJ1-2	TGTGCCATCAGTTCGGGCGGGAACTATGGCTACACCTTC	CAISSGGNYGYTF
-	TRBV2	TRBD2	TRBJ2-7	TGTGCCACCCTAGAGGCGGGGGGGCCTGGCGAGCAGTACTTC	CATLEAGGPGEQYF
-	TRBV7-2	TRBD2	TRBJ2-3	TGTGCCAGCAGCTTAGTAGCGGGAGGGCCAGATACGCAGTATTTT	CASSLVAGGPDTQYF
-	TRBV7-2	TRBD1	TRBJ2-6	TGTGCCAGCAGCAGGGGGCCCTCTGGGGCCAACGTCCTGACTTTC	CASSRGPSGANVLTF
once	TRBV5-6	TRBD2	TRBJ2-1	TGTGCCAGCAGCGGCGCGGGGGGGCTTAAATACAATGAGCAGTTCTTC	CASSGAGGLKYNEQFF
-	TRBV7-2	-	TRBJ1-5	TGTGCCAGCAGCCACAGCAGCAATCAGCCCCAGCATTTT	CASSHSSNQPQHF
-	TRBV29-1	-	TRBJ1-2	TGCAGCGTTGAAGATCACACGGGGCTTTTGGGTGGCTACACCTTC	CSVEDHTGLLGGYTF
-	TRBV2	-	TRBJ2-1	TGTGCCAGCACCGCTGAATATCAGACGGGTAATGAGCAGTTCTTC	CASTAEYQTGNEQFF
-	TRBV6-6	-	TRBJ1-2	TGTGCCAGCAGTTCCAGCACGGGTATCTATGGCTACACCTTC	CASSSSTGIYGYTF
-	TRBV19	TRBD1	TRBJ1-6	TGTGCCAGTAGTAGTCCCGGGACAGGAGCCGGGGCAAATTCACCCCTCCACTTT	CASSSPGTGAGANSPLHF
once	TRBV27	-	TRBJ2-7	TGTGCCAGCAGTTGGAACCACTACGAGCAGTACTTC	CASSWNHYEQYF
-	TRBV4-3	-	TRBJ1-3	TGCGCCAGCAGCCAAGGTCTGGGGGTAAACACCATATATTTT	CASSQGLGVNTIYF
-	TRBV7-9	-	TRBJ1-2	TGTGCCAGCAGCTTAGACCAGGGTAACTATGGCTACACCTTC	CASSLDQGNYGYTF
-	TRBV6-5	-	TRBJ1-1	TGTGCCAGCAGTGTCAGGGGTGCCACTGAAGCTTTCTTT	CASSVRGATEAFF
-	TRBV5-1	-	TRBJ2-5	TGCGCCAGCAGCTTGGATGGTGTAGGGCGGAGAAATCCTGGGGCCCAGTACTTC	CASSLDGVGRRNPGAQYF
-	TRBV19	TRBD1	TRBJ2-5	TGTGCCAGTAGTAGTCAGGGGGCTGAGACCCAGTACTTC	CASSSQGAETQYF
-	TRBV7-3	-	TRBJ2-3	TGTGCCAGCAGCTACCGAGGGCAGGGCACAGATACGCAGTATTTT	CASSYRGQGTDTQYF
-	TRBV5-6	-	TRBJ2-5	TGTGCCAGCAGTTGGGCGGTCGGAGAGACCCAGTACTTC	CASSWAVGETQYF
few	TRBV7-3	TRBD2	TRBJ2-3	TGTGCCAGCAGCTTAGCGGGAGGTTCCACAGATACGCAGTATTTT	CASSLAGGSTDTQYF
-	TRBV2	-	TRBJ1-5	TGTGCGAGCAGGCAGAGCAATCAGCCCCAGCATTTT	CASRQSNQPQHF